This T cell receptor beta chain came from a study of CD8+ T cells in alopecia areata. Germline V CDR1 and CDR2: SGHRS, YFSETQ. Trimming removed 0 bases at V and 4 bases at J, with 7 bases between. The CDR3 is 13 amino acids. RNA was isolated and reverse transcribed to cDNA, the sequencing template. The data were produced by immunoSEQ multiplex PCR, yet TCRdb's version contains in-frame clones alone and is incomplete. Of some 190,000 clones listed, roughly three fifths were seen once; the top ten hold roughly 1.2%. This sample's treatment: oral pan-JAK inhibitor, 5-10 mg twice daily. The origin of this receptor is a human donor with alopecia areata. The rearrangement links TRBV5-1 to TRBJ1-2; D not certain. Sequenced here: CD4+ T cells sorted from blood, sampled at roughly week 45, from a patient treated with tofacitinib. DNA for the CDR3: TGCGCCAGCAGCTTGGAGAAGAGCTATGGCTACACCTTC. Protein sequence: CASSLEKSYGYTF.